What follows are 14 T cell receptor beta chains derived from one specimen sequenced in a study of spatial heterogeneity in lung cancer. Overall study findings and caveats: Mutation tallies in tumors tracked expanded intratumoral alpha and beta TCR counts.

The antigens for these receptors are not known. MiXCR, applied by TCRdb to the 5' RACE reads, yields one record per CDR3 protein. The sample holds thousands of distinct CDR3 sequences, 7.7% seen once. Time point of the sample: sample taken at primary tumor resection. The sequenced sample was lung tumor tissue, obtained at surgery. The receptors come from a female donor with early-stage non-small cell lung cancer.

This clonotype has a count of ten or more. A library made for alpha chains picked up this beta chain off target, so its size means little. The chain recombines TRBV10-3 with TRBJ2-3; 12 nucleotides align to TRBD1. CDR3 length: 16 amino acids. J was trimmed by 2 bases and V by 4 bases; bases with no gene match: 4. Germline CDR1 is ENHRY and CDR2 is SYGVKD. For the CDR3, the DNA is TGTGCCATCAGTGCCGGGACAGGGGGCGCCACAGATACGCAGTATTTT. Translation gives CAISAGTGGATDTQYF.

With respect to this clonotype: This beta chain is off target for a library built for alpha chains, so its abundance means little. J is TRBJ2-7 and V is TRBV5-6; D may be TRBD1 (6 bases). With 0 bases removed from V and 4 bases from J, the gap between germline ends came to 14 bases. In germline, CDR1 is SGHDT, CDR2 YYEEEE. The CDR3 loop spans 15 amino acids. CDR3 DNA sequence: TGTGCCAGCAGCTTGGATCCAGGGGCGGCGTACGAGCAGTACTTC. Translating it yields CASSLDPGAAYEQYF.

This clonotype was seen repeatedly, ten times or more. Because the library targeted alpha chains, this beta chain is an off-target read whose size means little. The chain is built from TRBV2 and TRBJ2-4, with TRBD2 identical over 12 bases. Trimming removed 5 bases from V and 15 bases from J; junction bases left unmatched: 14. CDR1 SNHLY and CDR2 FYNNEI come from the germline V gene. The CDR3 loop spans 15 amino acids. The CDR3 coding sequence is TGTGCCAGCAGTTCCACTACTAGCGGGGGGCCACTTAGGTACTTC. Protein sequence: CASSSTTSGGPLRYF.

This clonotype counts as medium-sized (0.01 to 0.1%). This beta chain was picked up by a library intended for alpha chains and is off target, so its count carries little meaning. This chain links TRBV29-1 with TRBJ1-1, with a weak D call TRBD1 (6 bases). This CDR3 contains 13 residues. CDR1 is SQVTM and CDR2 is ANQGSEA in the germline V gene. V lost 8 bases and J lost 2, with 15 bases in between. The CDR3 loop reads CSTSRGINTEAFF. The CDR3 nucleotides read TGCAGCACCAGTAGGGGGATTAACACTGAAGCTTTCTTT.

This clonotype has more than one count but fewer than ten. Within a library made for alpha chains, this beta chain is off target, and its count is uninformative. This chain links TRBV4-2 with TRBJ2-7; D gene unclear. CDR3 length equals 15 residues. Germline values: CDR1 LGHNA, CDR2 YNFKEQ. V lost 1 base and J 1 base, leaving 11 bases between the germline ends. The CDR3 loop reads CASSQADLPSYEQYF. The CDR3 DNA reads TGTGCCAGCAGCCAAGCAGACTTACCATCCTACGAGCAGTACTTC.

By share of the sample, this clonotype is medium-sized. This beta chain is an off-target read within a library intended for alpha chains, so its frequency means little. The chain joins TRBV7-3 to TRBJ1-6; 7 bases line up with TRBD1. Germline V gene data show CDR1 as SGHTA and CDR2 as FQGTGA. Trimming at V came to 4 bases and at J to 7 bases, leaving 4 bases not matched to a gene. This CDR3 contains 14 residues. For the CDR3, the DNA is TGTGCCAGCAGCTCAGGGGGATCCAATTCACCCCTCCACTTT. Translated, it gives CASSSGGSNSPLHF.

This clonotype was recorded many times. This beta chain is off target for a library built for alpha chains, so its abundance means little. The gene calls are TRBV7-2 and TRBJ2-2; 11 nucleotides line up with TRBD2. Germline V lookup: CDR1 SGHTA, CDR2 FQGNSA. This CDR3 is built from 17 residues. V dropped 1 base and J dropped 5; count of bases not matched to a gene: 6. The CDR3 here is CASSLEPGLAVTGELFF. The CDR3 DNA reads TGTGCCAGCAGCTTAGAACCGGGACTAGCGGTTACCGGGGAGCTGTTTTTT.

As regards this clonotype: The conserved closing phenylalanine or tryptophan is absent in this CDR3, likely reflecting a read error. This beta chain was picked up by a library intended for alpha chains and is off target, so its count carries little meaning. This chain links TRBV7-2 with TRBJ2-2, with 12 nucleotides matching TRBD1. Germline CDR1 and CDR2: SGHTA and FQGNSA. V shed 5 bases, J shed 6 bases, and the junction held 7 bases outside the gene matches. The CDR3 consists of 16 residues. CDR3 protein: CASSRGTGGLPGELFS. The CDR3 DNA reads TGTGCCAGCAGCCGTGGGACAGGGGGCCTACCCGGGGAGCTGTTTTCT.

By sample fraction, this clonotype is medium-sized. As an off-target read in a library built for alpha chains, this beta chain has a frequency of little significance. The CDR3 is CSVPLSSGYGYTF. The DNA for the CDR3 is TGCAGCGTTCCCCTCTCTTCAGGGTACGGCTACACCTTC. The J gene is TRBJ1-2, the V gene TRBV29-1; D may be TRBD1 (5 bases). Germline assignment: CDR1 SQVTM and CDR2 ANQGSEA. This CDR3 is 13 amino acids long. Trimming took off 5 bases at V and 8 bases at J, with 18 bases between the two ends.

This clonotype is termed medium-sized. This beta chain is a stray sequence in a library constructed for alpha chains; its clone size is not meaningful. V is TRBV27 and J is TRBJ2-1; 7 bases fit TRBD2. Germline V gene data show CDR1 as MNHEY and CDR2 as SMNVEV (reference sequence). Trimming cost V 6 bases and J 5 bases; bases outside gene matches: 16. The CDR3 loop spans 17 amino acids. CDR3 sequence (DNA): TGTGCCAGCAGAGGCGGGAGAGGTCTTTCCCAACACAATGAGCAGTTCTTC. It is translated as CASRGGRGLSQHNEQFF.

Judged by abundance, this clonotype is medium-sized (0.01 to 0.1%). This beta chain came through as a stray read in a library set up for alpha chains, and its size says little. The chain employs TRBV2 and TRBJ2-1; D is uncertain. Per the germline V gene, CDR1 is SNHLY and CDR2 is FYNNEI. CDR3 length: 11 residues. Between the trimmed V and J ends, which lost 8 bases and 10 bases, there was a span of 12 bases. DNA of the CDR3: TGTGCCAGCTCCCTCCTGAGCGAGCAGTTCTTC. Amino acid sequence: CASSLLSEQFF.

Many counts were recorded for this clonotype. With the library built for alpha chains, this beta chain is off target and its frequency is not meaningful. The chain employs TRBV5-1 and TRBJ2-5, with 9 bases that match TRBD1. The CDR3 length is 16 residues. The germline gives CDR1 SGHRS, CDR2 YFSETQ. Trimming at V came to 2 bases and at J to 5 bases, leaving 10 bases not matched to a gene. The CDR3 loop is CASSFTGTGIEETQYF. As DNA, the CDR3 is TGCGCCAGCAGCTTCACCGGGACAGGGATTGAGGAGACCCAGTACTTC.

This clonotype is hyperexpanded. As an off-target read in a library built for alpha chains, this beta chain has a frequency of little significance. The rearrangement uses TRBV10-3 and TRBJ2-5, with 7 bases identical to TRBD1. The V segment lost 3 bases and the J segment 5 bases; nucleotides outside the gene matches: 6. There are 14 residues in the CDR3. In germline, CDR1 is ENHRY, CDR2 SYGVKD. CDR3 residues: CAISEADRRETQYF. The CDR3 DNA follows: TGTGCCATCAGTGAAGCGGACAGGAGGGAGACCCAGTACTTC.

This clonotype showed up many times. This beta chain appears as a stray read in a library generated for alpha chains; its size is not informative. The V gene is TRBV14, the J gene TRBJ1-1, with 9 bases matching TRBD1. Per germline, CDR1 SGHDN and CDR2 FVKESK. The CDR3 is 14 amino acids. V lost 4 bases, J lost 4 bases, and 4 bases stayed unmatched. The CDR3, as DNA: TGTGCCAGCAGCCGAGTGACAGGGGGCACTGAAGCTTTCTTT. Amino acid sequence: CASSRVTGGTEAFF. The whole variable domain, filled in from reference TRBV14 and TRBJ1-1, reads EAGVTQFPSHSVIEKGQTVTLRCDPISGHDNLYWYRRVMGKEIKFLLHFVKESKQDESGMPNNRFLAERTGGTYSTLKVQPAELEDSGVYFCASSRVTGGTEAFFGQGTRLTVV.